Below are 4 T cell receptor beta chains sequenced from a single sample in a study of blood T cell repertoires in COVID-19. The repertoire was sequenced with immunoSEQ multiplex PCR; TCRdb's copy has only in-frame clones and lacks some. The sample has approximately 110,000 clones, roughly 80% seen once. Material: peripheral blood. The source of these receptors is a man aged 50 to 60 with acute or convalescent COVID-19.

The chain is built from TRBV19 and TRBJ1-6, with D maybe TRBD1 (6 bases). The germline V and J ends were trimmed by 3 bases and 2 bases, with 11 bases remaining between them. The CDR3 spans 16 residues. Germline V gene data show CDR1 as LNHDA and CDR2 as SQIVND (reference sequence). CDR3 DNA: TGTGCCAGTAGTATGGCACAGGGAACCTATAATTCACCCCTCCACTTT. Translated: CASSMAQGTYNSPLHF.

The J gene is TRBJ2-3, the V gene TRBV24-1; TRBD2 aligns across 9 bases. Germline V gene lookup returns CDR1 KGHDR and CDR2 SFDVKD. There are 16 residues in the CDR3. With 2 bases clipped from V and 2 bases from J, the junction kept 4 bases outside the gene matches. CDR3 sequence (DNA): TGTGCCACCAGTGATTCGCCTAGCGGGGACACAGATACGCAGTATTTT. Amino acids: CATSDSPSGDTDTQYF.

The chain has TRBV5-5 and TRBJ1-1; possibly TRBD1 for D (6 bases). The CDR3 contains 15 residues. The germline V gene has CDR1 SGHKS and CDR2 YYEKEE (reference sequence). Trimming removed 2 bases from V and 1 base from J, with 12 bases in between. This CDR3 reads CASSLRDTGNTEAFF. CDR3 nucleotide sequence: TGTGCCAGCAGCTTAAGGGACACGGGGAACACTGAAGCTTTCTTT.

The chain is built from TRBV19 and TRBJ2-2; maybe TRBD1 (5 bases). From germline, CDR1 is LNHDA and CDR2 SQIVND (reference sequence). The CDR3 extends over 14 amino acids. Trimming removed 5 bases from V and 3 bases from J, with 10 bases in between. In DNA form, the CDR3 reads TGTGCCAGTAGTTCCCAGGGTGACACCGGGGAGCTGTTTTTT. It specifies CASSSQGDTGELFF.